Listed here are 3 T cell receptor beta chains from one sample, sequenced in a study of cytomegalovirus exposure and HLA in healthy donors. PCR used 60 Vbeta primers and 13 Jbeta primers. Produced via immunoSEQ multiplex PCR; TCRdb's table is partial and in-frame only. The profile shows 120,000 to 150,000 clones, 80% of them singletons. The sequencing input was PBMCs. These receptors were collected from a male donor in good health and CMV-seronegative.

The J gene is TRBJ2-7, the V gene TRBV6-1, with 7 nucleotides matching TRBD1. The CDR3 is made up of 15 amino acids. With 3 bases clipped from V and 2 bases from J, the junction kept 7 bases outside the gene matches. CDR1 is MNHNS, CDR2 SASEGT, per germline. The CDR3 loop reads CASSEPGTATYEQYF. For the CDR3, the DNA is TGTGCCAGCAGTGAGCCCGGGACAGCCACCTACGAGCAGTACTTC.

J is TRBJ1-4 and V is TRBV30; TRBD1 agrees at 7 bases. Germline V gives CDR1 GTSNPN, CDR2 SVGIG (reference sequence). Trimming removed 3 bases from V and 8 bases from J; junction bases left unmatched: 18. The CDR3 has 17 residues. The CDR3 is CAWSPLYGRGRREKLFF. CDR3 DNA: TGTGCCTGGAGCCCCCTGTACGGTAGGGGGCGACGGGAAAAACTGTTTTTT.

V usage is TRBV6-5 and J usage is TRBJ2-3; D perhaps matches TRBD2 (5 bases). Germline values: CDR1 MNHEY, CDR2 SVGAGI. CDR3 length equals 14 residues. V shed 2 bases and J shed 2 bases, with 8 bases lying between them. CDR3 bases: TGTGCCAGCAGTTACCCGGGGTACACAGATACGCAGTATTTT. This encodes CASSYPGYTDTQYF.